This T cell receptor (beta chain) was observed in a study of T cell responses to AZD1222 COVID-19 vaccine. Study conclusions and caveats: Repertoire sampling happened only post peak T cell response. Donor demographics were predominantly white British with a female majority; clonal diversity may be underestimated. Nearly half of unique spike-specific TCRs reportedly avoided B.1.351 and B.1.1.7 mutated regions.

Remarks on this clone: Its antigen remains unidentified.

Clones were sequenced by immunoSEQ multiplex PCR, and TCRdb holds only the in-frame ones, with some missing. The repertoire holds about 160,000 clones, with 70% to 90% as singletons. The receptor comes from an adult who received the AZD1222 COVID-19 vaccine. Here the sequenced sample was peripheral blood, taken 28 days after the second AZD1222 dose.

Here the CDR3 DNA reads TGTGCCAGCAGCTTCGGGGGAACCTACGAGCAGTACTTC. This translates into CASSFGGTYEQYF. V is TRBV7-9 and J is TRBJ2-7; D is perhaps TRBD2 (6 bases). The length of the CDR3 is 13 residues. The germline CDR1 and CDR2 sequences are SEHNR and FQNEAQ (reference sequence). Trimming cost V 3 bases and J 2 bases, with 8 bases left between them.